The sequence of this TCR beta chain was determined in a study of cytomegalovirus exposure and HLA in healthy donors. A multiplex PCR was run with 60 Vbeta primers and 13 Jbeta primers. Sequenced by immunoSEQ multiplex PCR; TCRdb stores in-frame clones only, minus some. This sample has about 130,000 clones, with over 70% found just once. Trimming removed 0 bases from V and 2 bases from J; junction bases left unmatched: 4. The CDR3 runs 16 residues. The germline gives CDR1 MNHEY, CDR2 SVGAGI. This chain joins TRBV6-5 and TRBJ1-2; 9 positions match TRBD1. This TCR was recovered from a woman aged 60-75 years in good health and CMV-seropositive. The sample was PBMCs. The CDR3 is CASSYSGQGLNYGYTF. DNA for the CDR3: TGTGCCAGCAGTTACTCGGGACAGGGTTTGAACTATGGCTACACCTTC.